This TCR beta chain stems from a study of CD8+CD57+ T cells in acquired aplastic anemia. Study in general: Across the sorted CD4+ and CD8+ cells, DNA amounts averaged 3.2 ug. Broader study findings: Patients and controls had in common twenty-nine CD8+ CDR3 sequences. Between patients and controls, CD8+ Simpson's diversity did not vary significantly.

Patients picked for sequencing had shown CD8+CD57+ cell expansion detected by flow cytometry. Patients had not yet gotten any therapy when their blood was taken for sampling. In germline, CDR1 is LNHDA, CDR2 SQIVND (reference sequence). Trimming cost V 6 bases and J 1 base, with 15 bases left between them. This CDR3 spans 15 amino acids. Genomic DNA, serving as template, underwent TCR beta VDJ and CDR3 profiling. A single record per CDR3 protein comes from TCRdb applying MiXCR to the reads. The sample consists of 100,000 to 150,000 distinct CDR3 sequences, 40% of them appearing once. Worth noting for this clonotype: Antigen specificity is unknown.

Sequenced material: sorted CD4+, CD8+, or CD8+CD57+ T cells (not recorded which) from PBMCs. The TCR sequence derives from a human donor with aplastic anemia. The rearrangement joins TRBV19 to TRBJ1-2; D call uncertain. The CDR3 DNA is TGTGCCAGTAGCATGCAATCGAGCGGTAACTATGGCTACACCTTC. Translating gives CASSMQSSGNYGYTF.